The rows below give T cell receptor beta chains drawn from one sample of a study of blood T cell repertoires in COVID-19. TCRdb keeps only in-frame clones here, not all; method: immunoSEQ multiplex PCR. The data show about 160,000 clones, with 85% seen just once and less than 3.5% held by the top ten. The sequenced sample consisted of peripheral blood. These receptor sequences come from a human donor with acute or convalescent COVID-19. The donor label of this sample is uncertain. CDR3s include the opening cysteine and the closing phenylalanine or tryptophan.

>TRBJ1-4|TRBV10-3
CAISDRGEPDEKLFF
>TRBJ1-2|TRBV15
CATSRDGRGAGGYTF
>TRBJ2-3|TRBV10-2
CASRNSGGGTDTQYF
>TRBJ2-7|TRBV27
CASSSHPQTGQYF
>TRBJ1-4|TRBV7-2
CASSLRLTNEKLFF
>TRBJ1-6|TRBV19
CASSMRQGGSPLHF
>TRBJ2-7|TRBV10-1
CASSPGTGQRSYF
>TRBJ2-1|TRBV27
CASRPGQGAQGEQFF
>TRBJ1-2|TRBV5-6
CASSLLNPAQSFYGYTF
>TRBJ2-2|TRBV5-1
CASSRDRGNTGELFF
>TRBJ1-1|TRBV6-5
CASRGGTESGEAFF
>TRBJ2-5|TRBV10-2
CASKGERGVGETQYF
>TRBJ1-4|TRBV6-5
CASSYSRNRLTGLLFF
>TRBJ1-1|TRBV14
CASSPQGIGTEAFF
>TRBJ1-5|TRBV7-2
CASSGQSYQPQHF
>TRBJ1-2|TRBV24-1
CATSESGTGWGGYTF
>TRBJ1-2|TRBV20-1
CSASYGSGYTF
>TRBJ1-3|TRBV7-3
CASSPQGGNTIYF
>TRBJ2-1|TRBV4-1
CASSQESAGGRNEQFF
>TRBJ1-5|TRBV7-8
CASTSDSSMFQPQHF
>TRBJ1-1|TRBV11-3
CASSLAYYSGGNTEAFF
>TRBJ1-6|TRBV4-2
CASSQTLGQGNSPLHF
>TRBJ1-2|TRBV19
CASSTGNRGYTF
>TRBJ2-5|TRBV24-1
CATANAETQYF
>TRBJ2-7|TRBV5-1
CASSSSRGGYEQYF
>TRBJ1-5|TRBV6-6
CASSRDPGLGSNQPQHF
>TRBJ1-5|TRBV6-2/TRBV6-3
CASSYSKGASNQPQHF
>TRBJ2-1|TRBV7-6
CASSLDPMTSGGANEQFF
>TRBJ1-1|TRBV6-2/TRBV6-3
CASSYSDRGLGNTEAFF
>TRBJ2-5|TRBV27
CASSLDRGLRETQYF
>TRBJ1-5|TRBV3-1/TRBV3-2
CASSQGAGGGGNQPQHF
>TRBJ2-1|TRBV10-3
CAIDAGDQRQQFF
>TRBJ2-1|TRBV11-1
CASSARDSRYEQFF
>TRBJ2-7|TRBV27
CASRGLGTTTYEQYF
>TRBJ2-3|TRBV9
CASSVMGGVITDTQYF
>TRBJ2-2|TRBV2
CASSEQDRGTGELFF
>TRBJ1-1|TRBV30
CAWTERGLGNTEAFF
>TRBJ1-1|TRBV18
CASSPPQGIEAFF
>TRBJ2-2|TRBV3-1/TRBV3-2
CASSSSTGRTGELFF
>TRBJ1-4|TRBV5-1
CASSANTGGGEKLFF
>TRBJ1-2|TRBV20-1
CSAGASVGYTF
>TRBJ1-2|TRBV7-2
CASSLSDSQVYGYTF
>TRBJ2-2|TRBV5-4
CASSLILAGTGELFF
>TRBJ1-4|TRBV12-2
CASRLAPQVWDEKLFF
>TRBJ2-7|TRBV10-2
CASQGGPYEQYF
>TRBJ2-6|TRBV12-5
CASAPGQGLSGANVLTF
>TRBJ1-2|TRBV5-1
CASSLKHRGLDGYTF
>TRBJ1-1|TRBV27
CASSPGVGTEAFF
>TRBJ1-5|TRBV2
CASSVWAAQPQHF
>TRBJ2-1|TRBV7-9
CASSQRSPFASGGYEQFF
>TRBJ1-2|TRBV2
CASVPGQANYGYTF
>TRBJ1-1|TRBV9
CASSADTQNTEAFF
>TRBJ1-6|TRBV5-1
CASSLGDILYNSPLHF
>TRBJ1-2|TRBV24-1
CATSDNPVSGYTF
>TRBJ1-2|TRBV6-5
CASSTLGTGRGYTF
>TRBJ2-2|TRBV11-3
CASSLRDPGELFF